This section outlines one T cell receptor beta chain sequence together with its context. The clone's antigen remains unknown. Qualities for individual bases were not recorded, and no much larger clone is one base off. From a lookup of the germline V gene (reference sequence), CDR1 and CDR2 are GTSNPN and SVGIG. Here V drops 3 bases and J drops 7 bases, and the junction holds 8 bases not matched to any gene. The CDR3 sequence holds 15 residues, the cysteine and phenylalanine included. CDR3 DNA only is kept here, 45 bases in frame from base 1. The sample belongs to a study of T cell responses to AZD1222 COVID-19 vaccine (dated by TCRdb to the early 2020s). Context from the whole study: AZD1222 recipients whose second dose came at about 4 weeks and those whose second dose came at about 12 weeks were combined into one group, since spike-specific TCR depth and breadth did not differ between the two schedules. A total of around 240 trial participants underwent TCR sequencing, of whom 200 to 220 received two doses of AZD1222 and about 26 received two doses of the MenACWY control vaccine. Trial participants were enrolled by age into 18-55, 56-69 and 70-plus year subgroups, with 148, 28 and 57 TCR-sequenced participants respectively. Paper-wide results and their limitations: Conclusions about previously exposed vaccinees are limited because only five or six AZD1222 recipients were SARS-CoV-2 seropositive at baseline. The 56-69-year group was small, and its depth increase did not reach significance, likely because of low power. Because no day 14 peak-response samples were available, repertoires were characterized only after the peak T cell response. Participants were mostly white British and included more females than males, and it was suggested by the authors that clonal diversity may have been underestimated. Nearly half of unique spike-specific TCRs reportedly recognized epitopes outside regions mutated in the B.1.351 and B.1.1.7 variants. After two AZD1222 doses, spike-specific TCR breadth and depth were significantly higher than at day 0 and than in MenACWY recipients. The whole spike protein was spanned by vaccine-associated CD4 TCRs, and dominant responses were seen in regions 160-218 and 743-854.

The CDR3 regions of human TCRbeta chains were analyzed by immunosequencing. On the study's bioinformatics: Repertoire TCRs were matched against a reference library of SARS-CoV-2-specific TCRs generated with the MIRA antigen-specificity platform. Breadth was defined as the fraction of unique TCRs that were SARS-CoV-2-associated. Depth was defined as the fraction of total T cells that were SARS-CoV-2-associated. Each spike-specific TCR was assigned to its reactive spike region and to a CD4 or CD8 class using the MIRA data. Log10-transformed breadth and depth values were compared by one-way ANOVA with Sidak's multiple comparisons tests. What TCRdb holds here is the immuneACCESS table cut down to in-frame rearrangements. Part of the clones is not present; checked against another copy, under half of the missing clones reflect an unresolved V gene, and the others are unexplained. That table supplies the V and J calls and clone size; D and trimming were determined from the DNA. This sample gives some 96,000 clones in total; roughly 88% of them show up just once. 2.5% to 3.5% of the sample is held by the ten biggest clonotypes.

The sample's time point label, decoded: baseline before first vaccination. Vaccinee samples were obtained from the UK trials COV001 and COV002, which included a single-blind randomized controlled phase 2/3 trial of AZD1222 (ChAdOx1 nCoV-19) in healthy adults. For TCRbeta chain sequencing, PBMC samples from trial participants were taken at day 0 and at day 28 after the second dose. The sequence came from an adult in good health. The rearranged segments are TRBV30 and TRBJ1-6, with TRBD1 matching 8 junction bases. The sample in question was peripheral blood, obtained on day 0 of AZD1222 vaccination. The CDR3 here reads CAWRLTGDSNSPLHF. The sequenced DNA: TGTGCCTGGAGACTGACAGGGGATTCGAATTCACCCCTCCACTTT.